This record covers a single T cell receptor (gamma chain). Its antigen remains unknown. It is unclear where the CDR3 begins or ends on the DNA, so no DNA is shown, and the CDR3 is as TCRdb lists it. The data belong to a study of gamma delta lymphoproliferative disorders and STAT genes. Study information: Delta-chain libraries followed the EuroClonality-NGS standard operating procedure.

TCRdb redid clone calling on the multiplex PCR reads using CATT. The repertoire holds more than 950 gamma-chain clones, with 15% to 25% as singletons. The CDR3 length is 19 residues, termini included. Germline V CDR1 and CDR2: VENAVY, YDSYNSRV. PBMCs from patients and controls supplied the genomic DNA for sequencing. Controls were healthy adult blood donors matched for age and sex. Study-level points and caveats: Most major patient clonotypes were shared with at least one healthy donor. Leukemic cells skewed toward terminal effectors, unlike likely varied control T cells.

The material sequenced was blood. No call exists for the J gene, whereas the V gene is TRGV8. The TCR sequence derives from a human donor in good health. CDR3 protein: CATWLGIFRRNSLAVEQHF.